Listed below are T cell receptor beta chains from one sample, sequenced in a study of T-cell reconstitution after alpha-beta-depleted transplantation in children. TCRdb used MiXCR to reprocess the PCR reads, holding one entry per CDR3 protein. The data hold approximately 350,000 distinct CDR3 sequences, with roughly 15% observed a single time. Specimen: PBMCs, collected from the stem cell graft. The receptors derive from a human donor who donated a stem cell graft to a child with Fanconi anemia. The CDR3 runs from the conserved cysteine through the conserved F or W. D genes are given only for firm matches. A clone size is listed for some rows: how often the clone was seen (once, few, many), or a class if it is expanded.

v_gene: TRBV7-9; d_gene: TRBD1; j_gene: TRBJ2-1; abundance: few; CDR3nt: TGTGCCAGCAGCATTCATCAGGGGGTGGATGAGCAGTTCTTC; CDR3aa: CASSIHQGVDEQFF
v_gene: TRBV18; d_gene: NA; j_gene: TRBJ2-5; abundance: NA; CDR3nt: TGTGCCAGCTCACCACCCTCACGGCGAGAGACCCAGTACTTC; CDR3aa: CASSPPSRRETQYF
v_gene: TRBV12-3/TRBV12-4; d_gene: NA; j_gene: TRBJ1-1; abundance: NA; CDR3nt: TGTGCCAGCAGCCGGTCAGAAGAAGCTTTCTTT; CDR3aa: CASSRSEEAFF
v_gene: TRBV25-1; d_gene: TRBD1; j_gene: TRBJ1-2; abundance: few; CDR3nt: TGTGCCACATCCCCCCGGACAGGGGGCCGCGGCTACACCTTC; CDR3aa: CATSPRTGGRGYTF
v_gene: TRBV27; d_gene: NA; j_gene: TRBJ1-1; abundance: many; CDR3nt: TGTGCCAGCAGTCCTCAGGGACGGACTGAAGCTTTCTTT; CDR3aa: CASSPQGRTEAFF
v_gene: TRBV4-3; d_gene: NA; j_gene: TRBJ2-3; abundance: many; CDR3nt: TGCGCCAGCAGCCAAGAGGGGTCAGGGGGCACAGATACGCAGTATTTT; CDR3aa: CASSQEGSGGTDTQYF
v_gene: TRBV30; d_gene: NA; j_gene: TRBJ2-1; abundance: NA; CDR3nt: TGTGCCTGTTACGGATCACCAACGTACAATGAGCAGTTCTTC; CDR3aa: CACYGSPTYNEQFF
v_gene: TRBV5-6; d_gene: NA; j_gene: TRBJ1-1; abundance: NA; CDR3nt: TGTGCCAGCAGCTCCCTACGGTGGGGCACTGAAGCTTTCTTT; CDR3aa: CASSSLRWGTEAFF
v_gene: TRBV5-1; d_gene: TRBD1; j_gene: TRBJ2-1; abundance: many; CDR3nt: TGCGCCAGCAGCTTGGAAGGGACAGCCTACAATGAGCAGTTCTTC; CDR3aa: CASSLEGTAYNEQFF
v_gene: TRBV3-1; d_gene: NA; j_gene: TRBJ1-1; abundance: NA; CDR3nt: TGTGCCAGCAGCCAAGATCTGGGTTTCACTGAAGCTTTCTTT; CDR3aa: CASSQDLGFTEAFF
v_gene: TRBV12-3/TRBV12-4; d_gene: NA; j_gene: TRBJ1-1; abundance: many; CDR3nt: TGTGCCAGCAGTTCGCAGGGTATCAACACTGAAGCTTTCTTT; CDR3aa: CASSSQGINTEAFF
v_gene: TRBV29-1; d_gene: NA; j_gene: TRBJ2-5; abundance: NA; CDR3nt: TGCAGCGGATCTAGCGCGTTCCAAGAGACCCAGTACTTC; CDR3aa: CSGSSAFQETQYF
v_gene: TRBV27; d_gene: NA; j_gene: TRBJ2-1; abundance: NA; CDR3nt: TGTGCCAGCAAAAAGGAGGTCCACTACAATGAGCAGTTCTTC; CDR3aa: CASKKEVHYNEQFF
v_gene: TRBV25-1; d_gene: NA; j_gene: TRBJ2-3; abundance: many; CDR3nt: TGTGCCAGCAGTGAATTTGGGAGGCCAGATACGCAGTATTTT; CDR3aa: CASSEFGRPDTQYF
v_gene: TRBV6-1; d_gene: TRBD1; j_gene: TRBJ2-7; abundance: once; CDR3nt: TGTGCCAGCAGTCCACGACAGGGGAGGCAGTACTTC; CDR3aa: CASSPRQGRQYF
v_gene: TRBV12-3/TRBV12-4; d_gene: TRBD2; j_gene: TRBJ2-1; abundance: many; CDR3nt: TGTGCCAGCAGGCCAGCGGGACTTATCAACAATGAGCAGTTCTTC; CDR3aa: CASRPAGLINNEQFF
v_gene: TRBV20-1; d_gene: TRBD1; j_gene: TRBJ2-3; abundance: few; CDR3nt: TGCAGTGCTAGGGCGGGACCGGGACAGGGTCATGAAGATACGCAGTATTTT; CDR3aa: CSARAGPGQGHEDTQYF
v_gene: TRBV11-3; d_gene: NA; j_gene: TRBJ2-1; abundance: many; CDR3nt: TGTGCCAGCAGCCCTAGCGCGACTCAAAATGAGCAGTTCTTC; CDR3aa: CASSPSATQNEQFF
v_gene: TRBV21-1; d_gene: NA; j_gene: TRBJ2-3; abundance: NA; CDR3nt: TGTGCCAGCAGCAACCGTGGCCCCCATCCGGGACAGGCGCTCCGCACAGATACGCAGTATTTT; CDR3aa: CASSNRGPHPGQALRTDTQYF
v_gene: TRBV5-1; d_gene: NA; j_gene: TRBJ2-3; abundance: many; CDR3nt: TGCGCCAGCAGCTCTAACTCGTTATACACAGATACGCAGTATTTT; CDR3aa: CASSSNSLYTDTQYF
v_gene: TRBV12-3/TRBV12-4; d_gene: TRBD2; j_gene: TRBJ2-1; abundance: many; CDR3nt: TGTGCCAGCAGTTTATTAAGCGGGGGGTCACACGAGCAGTTCTTC; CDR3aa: CASSLLSGGSHEQFF
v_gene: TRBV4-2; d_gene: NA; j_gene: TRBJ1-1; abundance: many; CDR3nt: TGTGCCAGCAGCCTGGCTGACGGAGGGCACACTGAAGCTTTCTTT; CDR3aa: CASSLADGGHTEAFF
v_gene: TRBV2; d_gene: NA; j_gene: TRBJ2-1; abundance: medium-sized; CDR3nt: TGTGCCGTAATAAGTCCCCGGTATTTCTTC; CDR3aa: CAVISPRYFF
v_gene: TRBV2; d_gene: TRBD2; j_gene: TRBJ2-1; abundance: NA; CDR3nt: TGTGCCAGCAGTGAAGTCGGACTAGCGGGGAGGAATGAGCAGTTCTTC; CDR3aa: CASSEVGLAGRNEQFF
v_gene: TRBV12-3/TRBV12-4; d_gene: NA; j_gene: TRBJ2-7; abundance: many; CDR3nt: TGTGCCAGCAGTTTAGCCGGGGTACGCTCCTACGAGCAGTACTTC; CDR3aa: CASSLAGVRSYEQYF
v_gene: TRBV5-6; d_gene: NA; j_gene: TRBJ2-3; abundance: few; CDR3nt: TGTGCCAGCAGCTTGGGGGGCACGAAGATGGATACGCAGTATTTT; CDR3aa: CASSLGGTKMDTQYF
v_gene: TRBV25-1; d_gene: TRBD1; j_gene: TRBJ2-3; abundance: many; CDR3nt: TGTGCCAGCAGTACGACAGGGGGCGCACATACGCAGTATTTT; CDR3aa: CASSTTGGAHTQYF
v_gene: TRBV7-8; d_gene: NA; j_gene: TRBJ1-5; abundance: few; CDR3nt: TGTGCCAGCAGCGAAAAGAATCAGCCCCAGCATTTT; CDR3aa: CASSEKNQPQHF
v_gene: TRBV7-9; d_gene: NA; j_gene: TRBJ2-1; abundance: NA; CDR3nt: TGTGCCAGCAGCTCCAGGTGGGATGAGCAGTTCTTC; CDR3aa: CASSSRWDEQFF
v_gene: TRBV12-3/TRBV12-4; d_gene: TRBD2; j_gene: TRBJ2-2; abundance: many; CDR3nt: TGTGCCAGCAGTTTCCTCCAGCGGGGGGCCAACACCGGGGAGCTGTTTTTT; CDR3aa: CASSFLQRGANTGELFF
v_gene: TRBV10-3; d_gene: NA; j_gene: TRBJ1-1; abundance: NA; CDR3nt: TGTGCCATCAGTGAGTCGGTGGGCAGGGGTACCACTGAAGCTTTCTTT; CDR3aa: CAISESVGRGTTEAFF
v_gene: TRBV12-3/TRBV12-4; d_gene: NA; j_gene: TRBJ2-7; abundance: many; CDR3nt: TGTGCCAGCAGTTCCGCAGGCCCCAGCTCCTACGAGCAGTACTTC; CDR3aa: CASSSAGPSSYEQYF
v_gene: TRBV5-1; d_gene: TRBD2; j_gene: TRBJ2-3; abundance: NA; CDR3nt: TGCGCCAGCTCAGGACTAGCGGGGATCACAGATACGCAGTATTTT; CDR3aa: CASSGLAGITDTQYF
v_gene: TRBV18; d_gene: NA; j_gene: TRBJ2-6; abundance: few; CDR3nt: TGTGCCAGCTCACCAAAGAATGCAGGGGCCGGGGCCAACGTCCTGACTTTC; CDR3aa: CASSPKNAGAGANVLTF
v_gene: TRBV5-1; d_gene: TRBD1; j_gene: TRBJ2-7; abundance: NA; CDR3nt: TGCGCCAGCAGCTTGAGGGGGCCTGACGAGCAGTACTTC; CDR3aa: CASSLRGPDEQYF
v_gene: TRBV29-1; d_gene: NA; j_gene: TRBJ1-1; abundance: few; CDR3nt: TGCAGCGCGTATAGAGCAGGGGCCCCCAGCGGTTTCTTT; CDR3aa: CSAYRAGAPSGFF
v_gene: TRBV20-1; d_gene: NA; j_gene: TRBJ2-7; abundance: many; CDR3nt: TGCAGTGCCGCACCCTACGCAGGCTCCTACGAGCAGTACTTC; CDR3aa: CSAAPYAGSYEQYF